This T cell receptor (beta chain) was documented in a study of blood T cell repertoires in COVID-19. This clone came up a few times. Using immunoSEQ multiplex PCR, the repertoire was profiled, and TCRdb retains in-frame clones only, with some absent. This table holds some 240,000 clones, around 80% found once. V lost 3 bases, J lost 2 bases, and 11 bases lay in between. The length of the CDR3 is 15 residues. CDR1 and CDR2 from the germline V gene are SGDLS and YYNGEE. The TCR comes from a man aged 25 to 40 with acute COVID-19. This chain uses TRBV9 with TRBJ2-2; D might be TRBD1 (6 bases). The material sequenced was PBMCs or T cells enriched from blood (not recorded which). The CDR3, as DNA: TGTGCCAGCAGCGGACAGGAATCAAACACCGGGGAGCTGTTTTTT. Its translation is CASSGQESNTGELFF.